Each of the 24 T cell receptor beta chains below was sequenced from the same sample in a study of blood T cells in healthy people across ages. A J-beta primer mix and a sample-barcoded 5' primer were used in a second PCR of roughly 7 to 12 cycles. MiXCR, run by TCRdb on the 5' RACE reads, gives a single entry per CDR3 protein. Among 550,000 to 800,000 distinct CDR3 sequences listed, around 20% were seen once. The sequencing input was blood. These receptors were obtained from a man in his 70s in good health.

In this sample, this clonotype turned up once. V is TRBV6-2 or TRBV6-3 and J is TRBJ2-1; D is uncertain. V lost 5 bases and J 10 bases, leaving 18 bases between the germline ends. This CDR3 is 14 amino acids long. Germline values: CDR1 MNHEY, CDR2 SVGEGT. CDR3 bases: TGTGCCAGCAGTAAACCCTCATCTCAACGCGAGCAGTTCTTC. Its translation is CASSKPSSQREQFF.

This clonotype was seen repeatedly, ten times or more. The V call is TRBV25-1, the J call TRBJ2-5; TRBD2 matches at 7 bases. This CDR3 region has 15 residues. Germline V gene sequence: CDR1 MGHDK, CDR2 SYGVNS. The J segment lost 0 bases and the V segment lost 5 bases, leaving 6 bases of the junction unmatched. CDR3 coding DNA: TGTGCCAGCAGTCCAGAGCGGGGAAACCAAGAGACCCAGTACTTC. Translation gives CASSPERGNQETQYF.

This clonotype occurred once. A read error may be the cause here, since a much bigger clone is one base away. The J gene is TRBJ2-3, the V gene TRBV9, with D maybe TRBD2 (6 bases). In germline, CDR1 is SGDLS, CDR2 YYNGEE. The CDR3 is made up of 15 amino acids. The CDR3 DNA sequence: TGTGCCAGCACCGTCGGACTATACTCCACAGATACGCAGTCTTTT. Amino acids: CASTVGLYSTDTQSF. The entire variable domain, with the rest obtained from reference TRBV9 and TRBJ2-3, is as follows: DSGVTQTPKHLITATGQRVTLRCSPRSGDLSVYWYQQSLDQGLQFLIQYYNGEERAKGNILERFSAQQFPDLHSELNLSSLELGDSALYFCASTVGLYSTDTQSFGPGTRLTVL.

This clonotype was recorded at least ten times. The chain uses TRBV20-1 and TRBJ2-5; the D is unclear. Germline CDR1 is DFQATT and CDR2 is SNEGSKA (reference sequence). Trimming removed 4 bases at V and 1 base at J, with 4 bases between. The CDR3 sequence is 11 residues long. The DNA of the CDR3 is TGCAGTGCTATCCCCCAAGAGACCCAGTACTTC. Protein: CSAIPQETQYF.

This chain links TRBV5-1 with TRBJ2-2, with 9 bases aligning to TRBD2. The CDR3 sequence is 15 residues long. Germline V lookup: CDR1 SGHRS, CDR2 YFSETQ. Trimming took 4 bases from V and 3 from J; bases not matched to a gene: 4. The CDR3 loop is CASSDSGGYTGELFF. The CDR3 DNA is TGCGCCAGCAGCGATAGCGGGGGTTACACCGGGGAGCTGTTTTTT.

The gene calls are TRBV10-3 and TRBJ1-3; 11 nucleotides align to TRBD1. The ends lost 7 bases at V and 8 bases at J; junction bases unmatched: 4. The CDR3 consists of 13 residues. Germline assignment: CDR1 ENHRY and CDR2 SYGVKD. In nucleotides, the CDR3 is TGTGCCATCAACCCGGGACAGGGGGACACCATATATTTT. As protein: CAINPGQGDTIYF.

This clonotype has just a few counts. V usage is TRBV28 and J usage is TRBJ2-1, with 8 nucleotides matching TRBD2. CDR1 MDHEN and CDR2 SYDVKM come from the germline V gene. The CDR3 totals 15 residues. The V gene end was trimmed by 3 bases and the J gene end by 5 bases; junction bases not matched to a gene: 6. The CDR3 nucleotides are TGTGCCAGCAGTTTTTTCGGACTAGCCCACAATGAGCAGTTCTTC. It specifies CASSFFGLAHNEQFF.

The chain uses TRBV6-6 and TRBJ2-1; no clear D gene. The V end lost 6 bases, the J end lost 7 bases, and 19 bases lay between the germline ends. The CDR3 spans 15 residues. CDR1 MNHNY and CDR2 SVGAGI come from the germline V gene (reference sequence). The CDR3 is CASRGRTDALNEQFF. The CDR3 region has the DNA TGTGCCAGCAGGGGCCGGACGGATGCACTGAATGAGCAGTTCTTC.

The CDR3 coding sequence is TGTGCCAGCAGTTACCGGGGTGTCTACGAGCAGTACTTC. Protein: CASSYRGVYEQYF. The rearrangement joins TRBV6-5 to TRBJ2-7, with TRBD2 as a possible D gene (5 bases). V was trimmed by 2 bases and J by 3 bases, leaving 8 bases between them. Germline V CDR1 and CDR2: MNHEY, SVGAGI. The CDR3 length is 13 residues.

The CDR3 is CASSQSAGVSVGSIQYF. CDR3 DNA sequence: TGCGCCAGCAGCCAGTCCGCGGGAGTATCTGTTGGGAGCATTCAGTACTTC. This chain joins TRBV4-1 and TRBJ2-4; 7 nucleotides match TRBD2. With V trimmed by 3 bases and J by 9 bases, 17 bases remained unmatched. Germline loops: CDR1 MGHRA, CDR2 YSYEKL. The CDR3 contains 17 residues.

This clonotype was recorded many times. V is TRBV5-5 and J is TRBJ2-5; TRBD1 matches 7 bases. J gave up 6 bases and V 0 bases, and 8 bases lay outside the gene matches. There are 15 residues in the CDR3. The germline V gene has CDR1 SGHKS and CDR2 YYEKEE (reference sequence). Here the CDR3 reads CASSLGQGEGKTQYF. The CDR3 bases are TGTGCCAGCAGCTTGGGACAGGGAGAAGGAAAGACCCAGTACTTC.

The chain uses TRBV29-1 and TRBJ2-3, with TRBD2 matching 12 bases. The CDR3 runs to 15 residues. The V gene end was trimmed by 3 bases and the J gene end by 0 bases; junction bases not matched to a gene: 1. Germline assignment: CDR1 SQVTM and CDR2 ANQGSEA. DNA for the CDR3: TGCAGCGTTGATGGGACTAGCGGGAGCACAGATACGCAGTATTTT. This gives the protein CSVDGTSGSTDTQYF.

With respect to this clonotype: This sequence may be a read error, since a much larger clone differs from it by one base. V usage is TRBV10-3 and J usage is TRBJ2-5, with TRBD1 matching over 7 bases. The V gene end was trimmed by 4 bases and the J gene end by 1 base; junction bases not matched to a gene: 0. The CDR3 contains 13 residues. From germline, CDR1 is ENHRY and CDR2 SYGVKD. The CDR3 loop is CAISGDSQETQYF. The CDR3 bases are TGTGCCATCAGTGGGGACAGCCAAGAGACCCAGTACTTC.

This clonotype has a count of ten or more. The J gene is TRBJ2-5, the V gene TRBV9, with D unclear. The ends were cut back, 0 bases at V and 4 bases at J, with 10 bases in the middle. Germline V CDR1 and CDR2: SGDLS, YYNGEE. The CDR3 runs to 14 residues. For the CDR3, the DNA is TGTGCCAGCAGCGTAGGGGGTTTTCGAGAGACCCAGTACTTC. Translating it yields CASSVGGFRETQYF.

The chain couples TRBV6-6 to TRBJ2-4; maybe TRBD1 (5 bases). The CDR3 has 13 amino acids. V was clipped by 2 bases and J by 5 bases, with 7 bases between them. CDR1 is MNHNY, CDR2 SVGAGI, per germline (reference sequence). This CDR3 is CASSYPTENIQYF. The CDR3 bases are TGTGCCAGCAGTTACCCGACAGAAAACATTCAGTACTTC.

This clonotype has at least ten counts. The rearrangement links TRBV11-2 to TRBJ2-7; D is unresolved. This CDR3 region has 18 residues. With 5 bases removed from V and 0 bases from J, the gap between germline ends came to 23 bases. Germline loops: CDR1 SGHAT, CDR2 FQNNGV. CDR3 residues: CASSGLFQFLETSYEQYF. CDR3 coding DNA: TGTGCCAGCAGCGGGTTGTTTCAGTTTTTAGAGACCTCCTACGAGCAGTACTTC.

V gene TRBV3-1 combines with J gene TRBJ2-1; TRBD1 aligns across 7 bases. Germline assignment: CDR1 LGHDT and CDR2 YNNKEL (reference sequence). The CDR3 extends over 16 amino acids. With 0 bases clipped from V and 5 bases from J, the junction kept 7 bases outside the gene matches. CDR3 protein: CASSQELQGLNNEQFF. For the CDR3, the DNA is TGTGCCAGCAGCCAAGAGTTACAGGGGTTAAACAATGAGCAGTTCTTC.

There are a few counts of this clonotype. The chain joins TRBV27 to TRBJ2-2; D may be TRBD1 (5 bases). Germline V gene sequence: CDR1 MNHEY, CDR2 SMNVEV (reference sequence). The V end lost 2 bases, the J end lost 4 bases, and 8 bases lay between the germline ends. The CDR3 loop spans 14 amino acids. The CDR3 sequence: CASSLQGSTGELFF. CDR3 DNA sequence: TGTGCCAGCAGTTTACAGGGTAGCACCGGGGAGCTGTTTTTT.

The CDR3 here is CSVGEFYEQYF. CDR3 DNA: TGCAGCGTTGGTGAGTTTTACGAGCAGTACTTC. This chain connects TRBV29-1 to TRBJ2-5, with D uncertain. The J call may be faulty, since TRBJ2-7 better matches the DNA end. Per the germline V gene, CDR1 is SQVTM and CDR2 is ANQGSEA. The CDR3 has 11 amino acids.

The chain recombines TRBV28 with TRBJ1-5; TRBD1 matches 8 bases. The germline CDR1 and CDR2 sequences are MDHEN and SYDVKM. This CDR3 comprises 12 residues. V was pared by 5 bases and J by 14 bases, with 8 bases of the junction left unmatched. CDR3 region: CASSPTDREKHF. The CDR3, as DNA: TGTGCCAGCAGTCCAACGGACAGGGAGAAGCATTTT.

The chain recombines TRBV7-9 with TRBJ2-5; the D call may be TRBD1 or TRBD2 (5 bases each). The DNA end is more similar to TRBJ2-1, so the J call may be wrong. The CDR3 is made up of 15 amino acids. CDR1 is SEHNR and CDR2 is FQNEAQ in the germline V gene (reference sequence). CDR3 region: CASSDTGTTYNEQFF. The CDR3 DNA is TGTGCCAGCAGCGACACCGGGACCACCTACAATGAGCAGTTCTTC.

The chain has TRBV25-1 and TRBJ2-7; TRBD2 matches 14 bases. J lost 3 bases, V lost 4 bases, and 2 bases had no gene match. Germline V lookup: CDR1 MGHDK, CDR2 SYGVNS. The CDR3 contains 15 residues. CDR3 amino acids: CASSVGLAGVYEQYF. The CDR3 DNA reads TGTGCCAGCAGTGTGGGACTAGCGGGAGTCTACGAGCAGTACTTC.

In regard to this clonotype: The junction does not match germline at one end; this may be a read error. The CDR3: CASSDIYDEQFF. CDR3 bases: TGTGCCAGCAGTGACATCTACGATGAGCAGTTCTTC. The chain recombines TRBV28 with TRBJ2-1; D remains ambiguous. This CDR3 is 12 amino acids long. Germline-derived CDR1 and CDR2 are MDHEN and SYDVKM.

V is TRBV6-2 or TRBV6-3 and J is TRBJ2-4, with D uncertain. Germline V lookup: CDR1 MNHEY, CDR2 SVGEGT. The V and J ends lost 5 bases and 10 bases respectively, with 12 bases between them. This CDR3 comprises 12 residues. The CDR3 DNA reads TGTGCCAGCAGTCCCGAGGATGGGATTCAGTACTTC. It is translated as CASSPEDGIQYF.